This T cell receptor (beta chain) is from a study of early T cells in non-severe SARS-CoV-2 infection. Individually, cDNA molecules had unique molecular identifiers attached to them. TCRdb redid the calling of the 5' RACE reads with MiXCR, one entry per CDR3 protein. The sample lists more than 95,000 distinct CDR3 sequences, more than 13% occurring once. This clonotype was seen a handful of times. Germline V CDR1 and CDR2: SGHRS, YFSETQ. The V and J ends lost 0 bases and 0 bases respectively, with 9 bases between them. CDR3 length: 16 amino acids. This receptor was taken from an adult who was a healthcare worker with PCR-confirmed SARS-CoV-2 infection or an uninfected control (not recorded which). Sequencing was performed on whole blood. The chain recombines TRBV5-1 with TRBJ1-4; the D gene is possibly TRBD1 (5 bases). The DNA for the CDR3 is TGCGCCAGCAGCTTGGGGGGGATTCCAACTAATGAAAAACTGTTTTTT. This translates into CASSLGGIPTNEKLFF.